Sequencing of this T cell receptor (beta chain) was carried out in a study of cytomegalovirus exposure and HLA in healthy donors (TCRdb year 2017). Describing the broader study: According to an earlier analysis of 587 of the donors, some 170 million T cells yielded 117 million unique TCR beta sequences and about 300 Gb of sequence data. All discovery cohort repertoires had been generated on a single sequencing platform. The study profiled the T cell repertoires of hundreds of subjects by immunosequencing and related them to cytomegalovirus serostatus. To predict cytomegalovirus infection status, the study brought together high-throughput TCR immunosequencing, statistical association of individual TCRs with disease status, and machine learning. The study aimed to test whether cataloging public T cell receptors could reveal signatures of past pathogen exposure. Of the roughly 400 genotyped donors, more than 75% were placed in the genetic ancestry cluster associated with self-reported Caucasian donors. Besides the first cohort of 666 subjects, a separate validation cohort made up of 120 different subjects was used. In a later genetic analysis, genome-wide SNP genotypes for about 55% of the roughly 700 donors were used, and that subset was treated as a discovery cohort. To decide whether each TCR beta V gene segment behaved as functional or pseudogenic, an earlier analysis of approximately 590 of the donors relied on high-throughput TCR beta sequencing. The number of typed donors differed by locus: roughly 629-640 for A, B, C, DRB1 and DQB1; approximately 530 for DQA1; 606 for DPA1; and some 430 for DPB1. Alongside the repertoire data, information on donor age, sex, ethnicity and CMV serostatus was compiled. Class I and class II HLA loci were covered by the typing at four-digit resolution. Among 398 genotyped donors of the cohort, an average of 235,054 unique TCR beta nucleotide sequences were sequenced per donor, roughly a sixth of them non-productive. Roughly 300 gigabases of sequencing data and 91 million or so unique TCR sequences made up an early release that covered some 640 HLA-typed donors. In the later analysis, no new phenotypic data were used to find candidate immune exposures; instead, reliance was placed on TCR beta sequences and their occurrence across donors. Because of strong linkage in the cohort, roughly five DR-DQ haplotypes were treated as single units for association and clustering. To study patterns of TCR occurrence, a later analysis re-analyzed previously published TCR beta repertoires from 700 or so donors and added high-resolution HLA genotyping.

General conclusions and limits of the study: Correlated functional status among segregating V segments might reflect linkage disequilibrium, but an unknown experimental factor could not be ruled out. Compared with equally common non-associated chains, HLA-associated TCR beta chains in a later analysis were more clonally expanded and had lower generation probabilities. Because HLA typing was missing for some donors at each locus, association tests included only the typed subset. Compared with the approximately 600-donor mean, donors in an Asian-associated ancestry cluster had fewer N-insertions in productive TCRs, according to a later genetic analysis. In the study, 150 to 200 TCR beta chains were listed as associated with cytomegalovirus. A further reported finding was that TCR beta sequences accurately predicted the HLA-A and HLA-B alleles for most subjects in the first cohort. It was suggested by the authors that the approach could potentially be generalized to other disease states and immunological phenotypes. The presence/absence analyses assumed that sequencing depth was roughly uniform across donors, and that assumption may not be true. A later genetic analysis associated a missense DCLRE1C variant with V-gene and J-gene trimming of TCR beta chains, and an independent cohort replicated the association. The only immune exposure information available for the cohort was CMV serostatus. In vitro tests confirmed that a few of the cytomegalovirus-associated TCR beta chains recognize cytomegalovirus antigens. According to a later analysis, TCR association rates differed among HLA loci, with DRB1 alleles showing the most associated TCRs and HLA-C alleles showing the fewest. The earlier analysis of some 540 of the donors excluded 15 to 20 rarely observed V segments, including chromosome 9 orphons, because counts were too low. This cohort had only TCR beta chains sequenced, and the lack of alpha or paired-chain data limited which features could be detected. According to a later analysis, most CMV-associated TCR beta chains appeared to be HLA-restricted, and the HLA associations seemed to be driven largely by CMV exposure. At a false discovery rate of 0.05, a later analysis linked around 17,000 TCR beta sequences to specific HLA alleles. According to a later analysis, parvovirus B19, influenza, CMV and Epstein-Barr virus appeared linked to several top co-occurrence clusters. When HLA alleles, especially DR and DQ, strongly co-occurred, attributing TCR associations to individual alleles was difficult. The sequencing pipeline was judged likely to have produced a cluster of highly shared sequence variants as a technical artifact. Across donors, most TCR sequences were observed very rarely, whereas some public TCRs were present in many individuals. In both the original and validation cohorts, the classifier was reported to diagnose cytomegalovirus status with high specificity and sensitivity. Some IMGT-functional V segments, including TRBV6-2 and TRBV6-3, could not be told apart with the 87-base-pair reads, so those segments were excluded. In an earlier analysis of about 600 of the donors, most TCR beta V segments appeared in productive rearrangements about 87% or about 30% of the time, broadly matching IMGT annotations.

The protocol used for the library was the immunoSEQ multiplex PCR assay. For the multiplex PCR, a mixture combining 60 forward primers for TCR Vbeta segments and 13 reverse primers for TCR Jbeta segments was used. A multiplex PCR assay on genomic DNA amplified the CDR3 region of rearranged TCR beta genes. The Illumina HiSeq System was used to sequence the amplified TCR beta libraries as 87-base-pair reads. In the authors' own workflow: In a later analysis, some 80 million unique TCR beta chains were counted across the approximately 640 repertoires, and approximately 11 million of these chains were shared by at least two donors. Raw reads were error-corrected and collapsed into unique sequences with a nearest-neighbor algorithm that merged closely related sequences to remove PCR and sequencing errors. V, D and J gene segments were assigned by aligning CDR3 sequences to IMGT reference sequences. For a sequence to be retained, a match of at least six nucleotides to both a V gene segment and a J gene segment was required. Rearrangements were classified as productive when the CDR3 lacked stop codons and remained in frame with V and J, and all other rearrangements were classified as non-productive. CDR3 was defined according to IMGT convention as the region running from the second conserved V-encoded cysteine to the conserved J-encoded phenylalanine. The earlier analysis of some 540 of the donors excluded any sequence lacking an unambiguous match to a single V gene segment. In an earlier analysis of around 590 of the donors, a V segment was called functional when productive rearrangements were above 56.7%, and segregating when the standard deviation between donors exceeded 5%. A statistical classification framework was built to diagnose cytomegalovirus status from the catalog of TCR beta chain sequences. In a later analysis, V and J genes were assigned by comparing TCR nucleotide sequences against IMGT/GENE-DB human TR gene sequences. Using the TCRdist pipeline, a later analysis assigned CDR3 sequences along with most-parsimonious VDJ recombination scenarios. In a later analysis, each TCR beta chain was defined by its CDR3 amino acid sequence together with its V-gene family, and reads without a unique V-gene family were excluded. To address suspected cross-contamination and a sequencing artifact, a later analysis removed roughly 640 highly shared, low-generation-probability nucleotide sequences. A later analysis calculated a clonal expansion index for each public chain from normalized within-repertoire ranks of inferred template counts. In a later analysis, generation probabilities were computed with a VDJ recombination model fitted to out-of-frame rearrangements, and the resulting probabilities were checked against IGoR. In a later analysis, hypergeometric tests were used to score TCR-TCR, TCR-HLA and TCR-CMV co-occurrence, with a repertoire-size bias correction applied to TCR pairs. A later analysis estimated false discovery rates by permuting HLA or CMV assignments 20 times. In a later analysis, co-occurring TCRs were grouped using DBSCAN, with TCRdist sequence similarity added in when clustering inside HLA-allele-positive subsets. For co-occurrence clustering, repertoires with fewer than 30,000 or more than 120,000 public chains were excluded, along with four or five repertoires with anomalous nucleotide sharing. TCRdb's version of the immuneACCESS table is confined to in-frame rearrangements and falls short of the full clone set. An unresolved V gene accounts for under half of the shortfall where checked; the remainder is of unknown origin. D and trimming come from the DNA, and the V and J calls and clone size come from that table. This sample comprises some 120,000 clones, about 81% of them detected only once. The biggest ten clones account for about 1.8% of the sample.

Concerning this clone: Its antigen is currently not known. No much larger clone is present one base from it, and per-base qualities are unavailable.

The CDR1 and CDR2 encoded by the germline V gene (reference sequence) are SEHNR and FQNEAQ. The CDR3 runs 13 amino acids, cysteine and phenylalanine included. Only the CDR3 portion is preserved as DNA: 39 bases, with reading frame beginning at the first base. V and J are truncated by 1 base and 6 bases respectively, leaving an intervening sequence of 7 bases. The cohort was made up of 500 to 800 healthy bone marrow donors. At the time of sampling, every cohort member was nominally healthy, though immune exposures that went unrecorded were likely present. The donor tested CMV seronegative, placing the donor among the approximately 400 seronegative members of the cohort. Every donor gave a peripheral blood sample, and the peripheral blood mononuclear cells from that sample were used for TCR beta sequencing. Genomic DNA was extracted from the blood cell samples with the Qiagen DNeasy Blood Extraction Kit.

Material: PBMCs. This TCR was recovered from a man aged 40-55 years in good health and CMV-seronegative. The chain uses TRBV7-9 and TRBJ2-1; the D gene is unclear. The encoded CDR3 is CASSLVAVNEQFF. The DNA sequence follows: TGTGCCAGCAGCTTAGTGGCAGTCAATGAGCAGTTCTTC.